The present T cell receptor (beta chain) was sequenced within a study of blood T cell repertoires in COVID-19. Study-level information: Acute and convalescent COVID-19 samples came from the United States, Italy and Spain. T cells, B-cell-depleted T cells, or PBMCs provided the cDNA or gDNA that served as material.

V shed 1 base and J shed 7 bases, with 8 bases lying between them. The germline V gene encodes CDR1 SGHVS and CDR2 FQNEAQ. The CDR3 length is 14 residues. Original data processing: Estimates of nucleated cell counts were drawn from the amplification of reference gene primers. Sequencing used immunoSEQ multiplex PCR; TCRdb keeps in-frame clones, though not all of them. V, J and clone size are taken as reported in that table, and D and trimming were inferred from the DNA itself. The sample gives around 170,000 clones, about 81% of which show up once; 12% is in the top ten. Seattle cases were enrolled at active infection and followed longitudinally.

Sequences were obtained from peripheral blood. This TCR was recovered from an elderly woman with COVID-19, enrolled during active disease. V gene TRBV7-8 combines with J gene TRBJ1-6, with a weak D call TRBD1 (6 bases). CDR3 bases: TGTGCCAGCAGCTTAGAGGGGGACAATTCACCCCTCCACTTT. This encodes CASSLEGDNSPLHF.